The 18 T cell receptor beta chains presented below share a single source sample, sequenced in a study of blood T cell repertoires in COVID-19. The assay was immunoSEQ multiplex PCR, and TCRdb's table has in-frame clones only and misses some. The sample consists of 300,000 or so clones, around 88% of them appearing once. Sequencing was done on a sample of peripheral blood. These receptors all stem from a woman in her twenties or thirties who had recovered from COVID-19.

Written as DNA, the CDR3 is TGTGCCAGCCGCGGGGGGGCCAAAAACATTCAGTACTTC. Its protein is CASRGGAKNIQYF. The gene calls are TRBV28 and TRBJ2-4, with 8 bases fitting TRBD2. Germline values: CDR1 MDHEN, CDR2 SYDVKM. The CDR3 spans 13 residues. Trimming removed 8 bases from V and 1 base from J; junction bases left unmatched: 1.

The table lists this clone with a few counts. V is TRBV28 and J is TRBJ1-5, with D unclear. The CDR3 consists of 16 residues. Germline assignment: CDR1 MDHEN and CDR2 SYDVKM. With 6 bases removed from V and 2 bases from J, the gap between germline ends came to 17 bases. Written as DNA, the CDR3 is TGTGCCAGCAGCCATGCGCGTCCCACTGGCAATCAGCCCCAGCATTTT. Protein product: CASSHARPTGNQPQHF.

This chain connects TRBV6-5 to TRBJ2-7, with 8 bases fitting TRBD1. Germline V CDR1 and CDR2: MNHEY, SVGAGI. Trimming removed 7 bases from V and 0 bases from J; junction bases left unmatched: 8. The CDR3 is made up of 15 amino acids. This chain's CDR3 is CASIPDRASSYEQYF. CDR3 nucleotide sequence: TGTGCCAGCATCCCGGACAGGGCCTCCTCCTACGAGCAGTACTTC.

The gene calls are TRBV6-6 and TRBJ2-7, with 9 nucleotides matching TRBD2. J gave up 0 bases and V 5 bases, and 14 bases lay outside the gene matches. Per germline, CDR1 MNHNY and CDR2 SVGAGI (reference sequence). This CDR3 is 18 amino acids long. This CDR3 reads CASSRNLASGASSYEQYF. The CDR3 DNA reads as TGTGCCAGCAGTCGGAACCTGGCTAGCGGGGCGTCCTCCTACGAGCAGTACTTC.

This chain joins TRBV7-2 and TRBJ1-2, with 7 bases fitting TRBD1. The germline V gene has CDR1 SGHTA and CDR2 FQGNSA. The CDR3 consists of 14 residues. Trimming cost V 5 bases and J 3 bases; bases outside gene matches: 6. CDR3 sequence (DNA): TGTGCCAGCAGCCCCGGCCAGGGGGACTATGGCTACACCTTC. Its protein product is CASSPGQGDYGYTF.

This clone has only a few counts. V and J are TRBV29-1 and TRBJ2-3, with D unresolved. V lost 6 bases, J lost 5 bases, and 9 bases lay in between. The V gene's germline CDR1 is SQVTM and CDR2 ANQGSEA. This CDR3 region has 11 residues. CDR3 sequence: CSVVPGDTQYF. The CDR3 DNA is TGCAGCGTAGTCCCAGGAGATACGCAGTATTTT.

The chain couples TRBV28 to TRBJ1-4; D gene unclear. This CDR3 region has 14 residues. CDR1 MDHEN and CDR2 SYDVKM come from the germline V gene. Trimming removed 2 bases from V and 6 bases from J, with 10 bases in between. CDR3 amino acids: CASSLRGGYEKLFF. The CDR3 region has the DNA TGTGCCAGCAGTTTACGGGGAGGGTATGAAAAACTGTTTTTT.

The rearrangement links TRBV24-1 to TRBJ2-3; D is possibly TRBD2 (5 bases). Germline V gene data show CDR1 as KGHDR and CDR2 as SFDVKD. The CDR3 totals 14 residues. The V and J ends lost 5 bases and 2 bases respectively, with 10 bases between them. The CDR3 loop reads CATSVAGNTDTQYF. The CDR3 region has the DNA TGTGCCACCAGTGTCGCGGGCAACACAGATACGCAGTATTTT.

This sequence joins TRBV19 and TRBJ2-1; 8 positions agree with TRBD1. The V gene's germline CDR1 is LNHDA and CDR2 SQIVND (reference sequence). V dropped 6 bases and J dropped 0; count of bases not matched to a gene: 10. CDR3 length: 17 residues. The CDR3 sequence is CASSLRDRTTSYNEQFF. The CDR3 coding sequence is TGTGCCAGTAGCCTCCGGGACAGGACTACCTCCTACAATGAGCAGTTCTTC.

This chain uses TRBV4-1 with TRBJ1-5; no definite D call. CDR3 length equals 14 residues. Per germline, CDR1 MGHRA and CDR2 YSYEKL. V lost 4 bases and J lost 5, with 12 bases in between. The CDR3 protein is CASSLDGGHQPQHF. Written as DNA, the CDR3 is TGCGCCAGCAGCCTAGATGGAGGCCATCAGCCCCAGCATTTT.

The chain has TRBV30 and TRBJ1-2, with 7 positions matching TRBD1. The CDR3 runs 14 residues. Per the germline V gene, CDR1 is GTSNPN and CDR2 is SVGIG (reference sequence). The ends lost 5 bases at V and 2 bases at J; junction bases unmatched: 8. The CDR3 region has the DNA TGTGCCTGGGCCCGGGACAGATTCAACTATGGCTACACCTTC. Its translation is CAWARDRFNYGYTF.

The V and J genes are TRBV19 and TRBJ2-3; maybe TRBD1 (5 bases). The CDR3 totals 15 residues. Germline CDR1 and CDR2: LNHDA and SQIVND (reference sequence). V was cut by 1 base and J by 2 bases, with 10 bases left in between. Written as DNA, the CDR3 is TGTGCCAGTAGTATAGGGGGCGCCGACACAGATACGCAGTATTTT. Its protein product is CASSIGGADTDTQYF.

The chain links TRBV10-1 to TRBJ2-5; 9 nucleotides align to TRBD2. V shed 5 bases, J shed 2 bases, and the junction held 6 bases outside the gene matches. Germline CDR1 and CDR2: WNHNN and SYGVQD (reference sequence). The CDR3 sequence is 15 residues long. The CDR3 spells CASSLAGSDQETQYF. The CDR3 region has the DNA TGCGCCAGCAGTCTAGCGGGGAGCGATCAAGAGACCCAGTACTTC.

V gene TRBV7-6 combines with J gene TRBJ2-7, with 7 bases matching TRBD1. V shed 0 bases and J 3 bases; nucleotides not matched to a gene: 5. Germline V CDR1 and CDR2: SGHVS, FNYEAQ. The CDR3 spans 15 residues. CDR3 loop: CASSLAGGQVYEQYF. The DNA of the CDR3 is TGTGCCAGCAGCTTAGCGGGCGGACAGGTCTACGAGCAGTACTTC.

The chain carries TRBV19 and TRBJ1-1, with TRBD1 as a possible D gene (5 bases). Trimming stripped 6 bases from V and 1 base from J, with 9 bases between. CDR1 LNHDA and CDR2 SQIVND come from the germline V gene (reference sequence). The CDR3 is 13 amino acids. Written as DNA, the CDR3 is TGTGCCAGTAGGGGACTGTCGAACACTGAAGCTTTCTTT. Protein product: CASRGLSNTEAFF.

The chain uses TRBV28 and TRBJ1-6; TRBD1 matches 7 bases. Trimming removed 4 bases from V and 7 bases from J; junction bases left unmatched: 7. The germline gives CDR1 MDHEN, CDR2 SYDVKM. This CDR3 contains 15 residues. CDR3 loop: CASSSTGPGNSPLHF. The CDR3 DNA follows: TGTGCCAGCAGTTCGACAGGGCCAGGCAATTCACCCCTCCACTTT.

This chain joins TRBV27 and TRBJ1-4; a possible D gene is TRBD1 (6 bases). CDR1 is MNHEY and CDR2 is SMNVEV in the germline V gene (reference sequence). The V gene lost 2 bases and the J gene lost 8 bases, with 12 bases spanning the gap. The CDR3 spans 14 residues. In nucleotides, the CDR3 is TGTGCCAGCAGTTTAGGGACACGTGGGGAAAAACTGTTTTTT. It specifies CASSLGTRGEKLFF.

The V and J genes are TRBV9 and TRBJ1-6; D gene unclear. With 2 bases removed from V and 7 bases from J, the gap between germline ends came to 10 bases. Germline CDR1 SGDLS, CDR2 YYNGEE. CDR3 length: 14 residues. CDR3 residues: CASSVNFRNSPLHF. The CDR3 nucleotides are TGTGCCAGCAGCGTCAACTTTCGGAATTCACCCCTCCACTTT.